One and the same sample provided the 21 T cell receptor beta chains below, sequenced in a study of T cell responses to AZD1222 COVID-19 vaccine. Sequencing was performed with immunoSEQ multiplex PCR; in TCRdb, only in-frame clones are kept and a portion is missing. The sample shows roughly 130,000 clones, 92% of them seen only once. The sample in question was peripheral blood, obtained on day 0 of AZD1222 vaccination. The source of these receptors is an adult in good health.

This clone has only one observation. V and J are TRBV7-2 and TRBJ2-1; D remains ambiguous. The length of the CDR3 is 14 residues. CDR1 is SGHTA, CDR2 FQGNSA, per germline. Trimming took off 1 base at V and 8 bases at J, with 12 bases between the two ends. The CDR3: CASSLGPASDEQFF. The CDR3 nucleotides are TGTGCCAGCAGCTTAGGCCCCGCGTCGGATGAGCAGTTCTTC.

This chain joins TRBV3-1 (or the pseudogene TRBV3-2) and TRBJ1-4; maybe TRBD1 (6 bases). Germline V lookup: CDR1 LGHDT, CDR2 YNNKEL (reference sequence). The CDR3 has 15 residues. V gave up 6 bases and J gave up 5 bases, with 16 bases separating them. The chain's CDR3 is CASRPTRGNNEKLFF. DNA of the CDR3: TGTGCCAGCAGGCCAACCAGGGGCAACAATGAAAAACTGTTTTTT.

The rearrangement links TRBV12-5 to TRBJ2-3, with 7 nucleotides matching TRBD2. The CDR3 contains 21 residues. J was trimmed by 0 bases and V by 0 bases; bases with no gene match: 18. The V gene's germline CDR1 is LGHNT and CDR2 FRNRAP. The CDR3 here is CASGLVPSLSGSPTSTDTQYF. The CDR3 region has the DNA TGTGCTAGTGGTTTGGTCCCCTCCCTTAGCGGGTCTCCCACTAGCACAGATACGCAGTATTTT.

The count of this clone is one. J is TRBJ2-3 and V is TRBV10-3, with TRBD2 matching 12 bases. The germline V gene encodes CDR1 ENHRY and CDR2 SYGVKD. The CDR3 contains 18 residues. The junction had 9 bases not matched to a gene; V was cut back by 5 bases and J by 0 bases. For the CDR3, the DNA is TGTGCCATCAGTCTCGGACTAGCGGGAAAGTCAAGCACAGATACGCAGTATTTT. Translating gives CAISLGLAGKSSTDTQYF.

The rearrangement links TRBV29-1 to TRBJ2-3; D unresolved. CDR3 length: 14 amino acids. Trimming pared 7 bases from V and 2 bases from J, leaving 16 bases between. Germline V gives CDR1 SQVTM, CDR2 ANQGSEA. CDR3 bases: TGCAGCGCCGCGACTGGACCATACACAGATACGCAGTATTTT. This sequence encodes CSAATGPYTDTQYF.

The rearrangement links TRBV20-1 to TRBJ1-4; D call uncertain. In germline, CDR1 is DFQATT, CDR2 SNEGSKA (reference sequence). The CDR3 extends over 11 amino acids. V was shortened by 5 bases and J by 7 bases, with 8 bases between the two germline ends. As DNA, the CDR3 is TGCAGTGCTCCCCAGGTTGAAAAACTGTTTTTT. Its protein is CSAPQVEKLFF.

This CDR3 is CASSVRDRATDTQYF. CDR3 coding DNA: TGTGCCAGCAGCGTCCGGGACCGCGCTACAGATACGCAGTATTTT. The chain couples TRBV9 to TRBJ2-3; D is perhaps TRBD1 or TRBD2 (5 bases each). Looked up from germline, CDR1 is SGDLS and CDR2 is YYNGEE. This CDR3 spans 15 amino acids. The V end was cut by 2 bases, the J end by 3 bases, with 13 bases between.

The chain combines TRBV18 with TRBJ1-2, with unresolved D. Germline CDR1 KGHSH, CDR2 LQKENI. V lost 0 bases, J lost 4 bases, and 15 bases lay in between. CDR3 size: 16 residues. This CDR3 is CASSPPVSAGLYGYTF. The CDR3 DNA reads as TGTGCCAGCTCACCACCGGTGTCTGCGGGTCTCTATGGCTACACCTTC.

The rearrangement links TRBV19 to TRBJ1-1, with 7 bases fitting TRBD1. V lost 7 bases to trimming and J lost 4 bases; unmatched junction nucleotides: 15. Germline V CDR1 and CDR2: LNHDA, SQIVND (reference sequence). This CDR3 contains 16 residues. The CDR3 DNA reads TGTGCCAGTACGTGGGGCACAGGGGCGATGGGCACTGAAGCTTTCTTT. It translates to CASTWGTGAMGTEAFF.

J is TRBJ1-1 and V is TRBV5-4; D unclear. Per the germline V gene, CDR1 is SGHNT and CDR2 is YYREEE (reference sequence). The CDR3 totals 14 residues. Trimming cost V 1 base and J 0 bases, with 7 bases left between them. The CDR3 protein is CASSLWGMNTEAFF. The DNA for the CDR3 is TGTGCCAGCAGCTTGTGGGGTATGAACACTGAAGCTTTCTTT.

This clone came up once. The chain joins TRBV6-6 to TRBJ1-2; D is perhaps TRBD1 (6 bases). Per the germline V gene, CDR1 is MNHNY and CDR2 is SVGAGI (reference sequence). There are 15 residues in the CDR3. V lost 5 bases and J lost 2, with 15 bases in between. As DNA, the CDR3 is TGTGCCAGCAGTCCGCCTTTCCAGGGGAACTATGGCTACACCTTC. Residues: CASSPPFQGNYGYTF.

The chain carries TRBV6-6 and TRBJ2-4; D may be TRBD2 (6 bases). V was trimmed by 2 bases and J by 9 bases, leaving 17 bases between them. Per the germline V gene, CDR1 is MNHNY and CDR2 is SVGAGI (reference sequence). The CDR3 is 15 amino acids. CDR3 in DNA: TGTGCCAGCAGTTACCCCCCTCGGCAGGGAGGCATTCAGTACTTC. Translation: CASSYPPRQGGIQYF.

J is TRBJ2-1 and V is TRBV20-1; perhaps TRBD2 as D (6 bases). The germline gives CDR1 DFQATT, CDR2 SNEGSKA (reference sequence). V was clipped by 6 bases and J by 15 bases, with 18 bases between them. This CDR3 has 11 residues. Here the CDR3 reads CSAVLAFTLFF. The CDR3 nucleotides read TGCAGTGCCGTACTAGCTTTTACCCTGTTCTTC.

This clone has more than one count but fewer than ten. V is TRBV5-4 and J is TRBJ1-4, with D unclear. Trimming cost V 0 bases and J 6 bases, with 6 bases left between them. The CDR3 length is 13 residues. Germline assignment: CDR1 SGHNT and CDR2 YYREEE (reference sequence). CDR3 nucleotide sequence: TGTGCCAGCAGCTTGGACTTGGATGAAAAACTGTTTTTT. Encoded protein: CASSLDLDEKLFF.

The chain links TRBV5-4 to TRBJ2-7; TRBD1 might be the D (5 bases). This CDR3 spans 15 amino acids. CDR1 SGHNT and CDR2 YYREEE come from the germline V gene (reference sequence). V lost 5 bases and J lost 0, with 15 bases in between. The chain's CDR3 is CASRKDRYSSYEQYF. In nucleotides, the CDR3 is TGTGCCAGCAGAAAAGACAGATACAGCTCCTACGAGCAGTACTTC. The full variable domain, its missing parts supplied by reference TRBV5-4 and TRBJ2-7, is ETGVTQSPTHLIKTRGQQVTLRCSSQSGHNTVSWYQQALGQGPQFIFQYYREEENGRGNFPPRFSGLQFPNYSSELNVNALELDDSALYLCASRKDRYSSYEQYFGPGTRLTVT.

This rearrangement joins TRBV29-1 to TRBJ1-2; the D is unclear. From germline, CDR1 is SQVTM and CDR2 ANQGSEA. Deletions cut 3 bases from V and 6 bases from J, with 11 bases between. The CDR3 has 12 amino acids. The DNA of the CDR3 is TGCAGCGTTGAGGACGCCTCGGATGGCTACACCTTC. Its translation is CSVEDASDGYTF.

The chain couples TRBV4-2 to TRBJ2-3, with a weak D call TRBD2 (7 bases). The CDR3 is made up of 15 amino acids. Germline CDR1 reads LGHNA; CDR2 reads YNFKEQ. V was cut by 4 bases and J by 5 bases, with 16 bases left in between. CDR3 residues: CASSRGGGHEDTQYF. CDR3 DNA: TGTGCCAGCAGCCGGGGAGGGGGGCATGAAGATACGCAGTATTTT.

The chain recombines TRBV5-1 with TRBJ1-4, with 8 nucleotides matching TRBD1. V shed 4 bases and J 8 bases; nucleotides not matched to a gene: 10. The V gene's germline CDR1 is SGHRS and CDR2 YFSETQ. CDR3 length: 15 residues. The DNA of the CDR3 is TGCGCCAGCAGCCTCGATGGACAGGGTCGAGAAAAACTGTTTTTT. Its translation: CASSLDGQGREKLFF.

The gene calls are TRBV7-9 and TRBJ2-2; D is uncertain. The CDR3 runs 16 residues. Deletions cut 4 bases from V and 2 bases from J, with 14 bases between. Germline V gene data show CDR1 as SEHNR and CDR2 as FQNEAQ (reference sequence). The CDR3 DNA sequence: TGTGCCAGCAGCTCTCTCATTGACGGTAACACCGGGGAGCTGTTTTTT. This gives the protein CASSSLIDGNTGELFF.

This chain connects TRBV28 to TRBJ2-2, with a tentative D call TRBD1 (6 bases). The V gene lost 4 bases and the J gene lost 1 base, with 13 bases spanning the gap. CDR3 length: 16 residues. Germline V CDR1 and CDR2: MDHEN, SYDVKM. CDR3 residues: CASSSPGAKNTGELFF. In DNA form, the CDR3 reads TGTGCCAGCAGTTCCCCAGGGGCGAAGAACACCGGGGAGCTGTTTTTT. Together with reference TRBV28 and TRBJ2-2, the CDR3 gives the full variable domain: DVKVTQSSRYLVKRTGEKVFLECVQDMDHENMFWYRQDPGLGLRLIYFSYDVKMKEKGDIPEGYSVSREKKERFSLILESASTNQTSMYLCASSSPGAKNTGELFFGEGSRLTVL.

The CDR3 reads CASSIKGREAFF. CDR3 nucleotide sequence: TGTGCCAGTAGTATAAAGGGGCGTGAAGCTTTCTTT. The chain uses TRBV19 and TRBJ1-1; possibly TRBD1 for D (5 bases). This CDR3 is built from 12 residues. Trimming removed 2 bases from V and 7 bases from J, with 8 bases in between. From germline, CDR1 is LNHDA and CDR2 SQIVND (reference sequence).